Here is one T cell receptor (beta chain) with its context. This record comes from a study of T cells in Graves' hyperthyroidism and ophthalmopathy. Germline values: CDR1 ENHRY, CDR2 SYGVKD. The CDR3 loop spans 11 amino acids. The V end was cut by 8 bases, the J end by 7 bases, with 9 bases between. The TCR beta CDR3 regions underwent amplification using RNA transcripts as the source. In the first-round RT-PCR of the TCR CDR3, the HTBI primer set was used. One entry per CDR3 protein, called by TCRdb with MiXCR from the multiplex PCR reads. Among a few hundred thousand distinct CDR3 sequences, 15% were seen once, and the ten largest hold about 33%.

The chain couples TRBV10-3 to TRBJ2-1, with D hard to call. The sample consisted of blood. This TCR was recovered from a woman in her 30s with Graves' hyperthyroidism. In DNA, the CDR3 is TGTGCCATCCAGAGTGGAAATGAGCAGTTCTTC. This encodes CAIQSGNEQFF.